This TCR beta chain is from a study of blood T cell repertoires in COVID-19. Across the whole study: Material from acute and convalescent COVID-19 was sourced from the United States, Italy and Spain. Sources were T cells, B-cell-depleted T cells, or PBMCs; the material itself was cDNA or gDNA.

Per the original methods: By means of reference gene primer amplification, nucleated cell counts were estimated. Sequencing used immunoSEQ multiplex PCR; TCRdb keeps in-frame clones, though not all of them. V and J calls and clone size are as listed in that table; D and trimming were resolved from the DNA. The sample lists around 220,000 clones; 84% were seen once. A Seattle source enrolled patients during active infection and followed them longitudinally. Germline loops: CDR1 LGHDT, CDR2 YNNKEL (reference sequence). The germline V and J ends were trimmed by 3 bases and 7 bases, with 14 bases remaining between them. The CDR3 runs to 14 residues.

The rearrangement joins TRBV3-1 (or the pseudogene TRBV3-2) to TRBJ2-3, with D maybe TRBD2 (7 bases). This receptor was taken from a woman over 75 with COVID-19, enrolled during active disease. Sequenced sample: peripheral blood. The CDR3 loop reads CASSHEGGQNTQYF. CDR3 coding DNA: TGTGCCAGCAGCCATGAGGGGGGGCAAAATACGCAGTATTTT.